The sequence of this T cell receptor (beta chain) was determined in a study of CD8 T cells in ankylosing spondylitis. Researchers built TCR beta libraries using quantitative 5'-RACE with molecular barcodes. TCRdb reanalysed the 5' RACE reads using MiXCR and keeps one entry per CDR3 protein. The sample lists 700,000 to 1,000,000 distinct CDR3 sequences, 10% to 15% occurring once. Overall study results and limits: Within peripheral blood, clones linked to disease were CD8+ and relatively rare. Reactive arthritis synovial fluid and blood were previously reported to contain some motif variants. There was a TCR beta motif, made of several highly homologous variants, that appeared characteristic of ankylosing spondylitis blood. Within matched ankylosing spondylitis synovial fluid, disease-linked clones were reportedly significantly enriched.

Germline CDR1 and CDR2: SGHRS and YFSETQ. V gave up 1 base and J gave up 0 bases, with 11 bases separating them. This CDR3 has 16 amino acids. As concerns this clonotype: The antigen remains undetermined.

The material sequenced was blood, either unsorted or a sorted T cell fraction (not recorded which). The chain links TRBV5-1 to TRBJ2-1, with D perhaps matching TRBD2 (5 bases). The sequence came from a male donor with ankylosing spondylitis. The CDR3 sequence: CASSLSRLHSYNEQFF. As DNA, the CDR3 is TGCGCCAGCAGCTTGTCTCGACTACACTCCTACAATGAGCAGTTCTTC.